This is a list of T cell receptor beta chains from one sample in a study of regulatory T cells in long-lasting Graves disease. TCRdb reprocessed the multiplex PCR reads via MiXCR and lists one record per CDR3 protein. The sample lists 650,000 to 850,000 distinct CDR3 sequences; about 30% were seen once. Sequencing was performed on peripheral blood mononuclear cells (PBMCs), taken when the disease was refractory, from a patient treated with antithyroid drugs. These receptors came from a female donor with Graves disease. The CDR3 runs from the conserved cysteine through the conserved F or W. The D gene is left open where the match is weak. Part of the rows lack a size; the others show once, few, many or a class for expanded clones.

. TRBJ2-1 TRBV6-1 TRBD2 CASSVTSGPRNHNEQFF TGTGCCAGCAGTGTGACTAGCGGACCCAGGAATCACAATGAGCAGTTCTTC
. TRBJ2-5 TRBV10-3 . CAISGFGETQYF TGTGCCATCAGTGGGTTCGGGGAGACCCAGTACTTC
. TRBJ2-1 TRBV7-2 . CASQRADGNEQFF TGTGCCAGCCAGAGGGCCGATGGGAATGAGCAGTTCTTC
. TRBJ1-6 TRBV5-1 TRBD1 CASSFTGTGDNSPLHF TGCGCCAGCAGCTTCACCGGGACAGGGGATAATTCACCCCTCCACTTT
. TRBJ2-6 TRBV5-1 TRBD1 CASSFWGPGTVKSGANVLTF TGCGCCAGCAGCTTCTGGGGACCAGGGACAGTCAAATCTGGGGCCAACGTCCTGACTTTC
many TRBJ2-5 TRBV12-3/TRBV12-4 TRBD1 CASSPRQGAETQYF TGTGCCAGCAGTCCCCGACAGGGTGCCGAGACCCAGTACTTC
. TRBJ1-1 TRBV19 . CASRTGPSTEAFF TGTGCCAGTAGGACGGGACCGAGCACTGAAGCTTTCTTT
. TRBJ1-2 TRBV5-1 . CASSLAEGRSGYTF TGCGCCAGCAGCTTGGCCGAGGGGCGGAGTGGCTACACCTTC
few TRBJ2-2 TRBV2 TRBD2 CASSALASAGELFF TGTGCCAGCAGCGCACTAGCGAGCGCCGGGGAGCTGTTTTTT
few TRBJ1-2 TRBV20-1 TRBD1 CSARDFRDRVGYTF TGCAGTGCTAGAGACTTCCGGGACAGGGTGGGCTACACCTTC
. TRBJ2-5 TRBV27 TRBD2 CASSPLAPGETQYF TGTGCCAGCAGTCCACTAGCGCCCGGAGAGACCCAGTACTTC
many TRBJ1-1 TRBV2 . CATSDRRLIEAFF TGTGCCACTTCGGACCGTCGACTGATAGAAGCTTTCTTT
. TRBJ1-3 TRBV12-3/TRBV12-4 . CASSPSAKLPNTIYF TGTGCCAGCAGTCCGTCAGCCAAGCTCCCCAACACCATATATTTT
. TRBJ2-2 TRBV5-1 . CASSLVQANTGELFF TGCGCCAGCAGCTTGGTCCAGGCGAACACCGGGGAGCTGTTTTTT
. TRBJ2-5 TRBV9 TRBD1 CASSVGDRAEETQYF TGTGCCAGCAGCGTAGGGGACAGGGCCGAAGAGACCCAGTACTTC
. TRBJ1-6 TRBV15 . CATSRDFTAGSPLHF TGTGCCACCAGCAGGGATTTCACGGCTGGGTCACCCCTCCACTTT
few TRBJ1-4 TRBV18 TRBD1 CASSLGGAEEKLFF TGTGCCAGCTCACTAGGGGGCGCAGAGGAAAAACTGTTTTTT
few TRBJ1-1 TRBV3-1 . CASSRGMDLNTEAFF TGTGCCAGCAGCCGGGGGATGGACCTGAACACTGAAGCTTTCTTT
many TRBJ1-5 TRBV28 . CASSLFSNQPQHF TGTGCCAGCAGTTTATTTAGCAATCAGCCCCAGCATTTT
few TRBJ1-3 TRBV11-2 . CASSFPTPSSGNTIYF TGTGCCAGCAGCTTCCCTACCCCGAGCTCTGGAAACACCATATATTTT
many TRBJ1-1 TRBV12-3/TRBV12-4 . CACVAEGVNTEAFF TGTGCCTGCGTCGCGGAGGGAGTGAACACTGAAGCTTTCTTT
. TRBJ2-3 TRBV20-1 . CSASLVRPSTDTQYF TGCAGTGCTAGCCTAGTTCGGCCTAGCACAGATACGCAGTATTTT
many TRBJ1-5 TRBV27 TRBD1 CASSTDRGYNQPQHF TGTGCCAGCAGTACCGACAGGGGGTACAATCAGCCCCAGCATTTT
few TRBJ2-2 TRBV6-1 . CASGPWGERNTGELFF TGTGCCAGCGGACCCTGGGGAGAGCGGAACACCGGGGAGCTGTTTTTT
. TRBJ1-6 TRBV28 . CASSFEGQNSPLHF TGTGCCAGCAGTTTTGAGGGGCAAAATTCACCCCTCCACTTT
many TRBJ1-5 TRBV20-1 TRBD1 CSARQGDQPQHF TGCAGTGCTAGACAGGGGGATCAGCCCCAGCATTTT
few TRBJ1-2 TRBV5-1 TRBD1 CASSLEQGVSGYTF TGCGCCAGCAGCTTGGAACAGGGGGTATCTGGCTACACCTTC
once TRBJ1-1 TRBV5-1 . CASSLATDTHTEAFF TGCGCCAGCAGCTTGGCCACCGATACGCACACTGAAGCTTTCTTT
. TRBJ1-1 TRBV3-1 TRBD1 CASRVQGSGTEAFF TGTGCCAGCAGGGTACAGGGGTCCGGCACTGAAGCTTTCTTT
. TRBJ2-7 TRBV5-1 . CASSPAGTSSPYEQYF TGCGCCAGCAGCCCGGCTGGGACATCATCGCCCTACGAGCAGTACTTC
once TRBJ2-7 TRBV6-4 TRBD1 CASSYSRDRGSHEQYF TGTGCCAGCAGTTACTCGAGGGACAGGGGGTCCCACGAGCAGTACTTC
few TRBJ1-1 TRBV5-6 . CASSLYSMDTEAFF TGTGCCAGCAGCTTGTATTCGATGGACACTGAAGCTTTCTTT
. TRBJ1-5 TRBV15 . CATRAELSNQPQHF TGTGCCACCCGGGCCGAGCTTAGCAATCAGCCCCAGCATTTT
. TRBJ1-5 TRBV28 TRBD1 CASRQQGGSGQPQHF TGTGCCAGCAGGCAACAGGGGGGCTCAGGACAGCCCCAGCATTTT
few TRBJ2-5 TRBV7-3 . CASLEGAIHQETQYF TGTGCCAGCTTGGAGGGAGCTATCCACCAAGAGACCCAGTACTTC
few TRBJ1-1 TRBV9 TRBD1 CASSEREGQLLPTEAFF TGTGCCAGCAGCGAGAGAGAGGGACAGCTCTTGCCCACTGAAGCTTTCTTT
once TRBJ1-2 TRBV4-2 . CASSQDKGRGTWGYTF TGTGCCAGCAGCCAAGATAAGGGACGAGGGACGTGGGGCTACACCTTC
few TRBJ2-6 TRBV12-3/TRBV12-4 TRBD1 CASRLPVFGQGPNSASGANVLTF TGTGCCAGCAGACTCCCCGTGTTTGGACAGGGGCCCAACTCGGCGTCTGGGGCCAACGTCCTGACTTTC
. TRBJ1-2 TRBV6-2/TRBV6-3 . CASSEPDGENRDGYGYTF TGTGCCAGCAGTGAACCAGACGGGGAGAACAGGGACGGCTATGGCTACACCTTC
. TRBJ1-5 TRBV6-5 . CASSYSGEHQPQHF TGTGCCAGCAGTTACTCCGGGGAACATCAGCCCCAGCATTTT
few TRBJ2-5 TRBV7-6 . CASSFGREGETQYF TGTGCCAGCAGCTTCGGCCGTGAGGGGGAGACCCAGTACTTC
many TRBJ2-6 TRBV2 . CASSLGANVLTF TGTGCCAGCAGTCTCGGGGCCAACGTCCTGACTTTC
. TRBJ2-4 TRBV5-1 TRBD1 CASSPPGQGALDIQYF TGCGCCAGCAGCCCGCCGGGACAGGGGGCGCTGGACATTCAGTACTTC
. TRBJ1-2 TRBV6-4 . CASSAEASRVYGYTF TGTGCCAGCAGTGCTGAGGCTTCGAGGGTCTATGGCTACACCTTC
. TRBJ2-5 TRBV20-1 TRBD2 CSARLAPQETQYF TGCAGTGCAAGACTAGCCCCACAAGAGACCCAGTACTTC
. TRBJ2-7 TRBV20-1 TRBD2 CSARDPRGGLFYEQYF TGCAGTGCTAGAGATCCGCGGGGGGGACTCTTCTACGAGCAGTACTTC
. TRBJ2-5 TRBV27 . CASAGASSYQETQYF TGTGCCAGCGCTGGGGCTAGCAGTTACCAAGAGACCCAGTACTTC
many TRBJ1-1 TRBV12-3/TRBV12-4 . CASSLKRRGSEAFF TGTGCCAGCAGTTTAAAGCGCCGAGGTAGTGAAGCTTTCTTT
. TRBJ1-1 TRBV6-1 . CASSQQTNTEAFF TGTGCCAGCAGTCAACAGACGAACACTGAAGCTTTCTTT
many TRBJ1-3 TRBV12-3/TRBV12-4 . CASSPSGNTIYF TGTGCCAGCAGCCCCTCTGGAAACACCATATATTTT
. TRBJ2-2 TRBV24-1 TRBD2 CATSDSSSGSHTGELFF TGTGCCACCAGTGATTCCTCGAGCGGGAGTCACACCGGGGAGCTGTTTTTT
many TRBJ2-5 TRBV11-2 TRBD1 CASSREWDSHQETQYF TGTGCCAGCAGCCGCGAATGGGACAGCCACCAAGAGACCCAGTACTTC
few TRBJ2-4 TRBV12-3/TRBV12-4 . CASTNTGSPGNIQYF TGTGCCAGCACTAATACAGGTTCTCCGGGAAACATTCAGTACTTC
many TRBJ2-5 TRBV20-1 . CSAGGRETQYF TGCAGTGCAGGTGGCAGGGAGACCCAGTACTTC